The 16 T cell receptor beta chains below all came from one sample that was sequenced in a study of blood T cell repertoires in COVID-19. Profiling relied on immunoSEQ multiplex PCR, and the TCRdb table lists in-frame clones only, not all of them. The top ten clones hold roughly 3.8% of a sample with over 110,000 clones, nearly 85% of them seen once. Material: PBMCs or T cells enriched from blood (not recorded which). These receptors were collected from a man aged 45-65 years in a cohort exposed to, infected with or recovered from COVID-19 (not recorded which).

This rearrangement joins TRBV6-5 to TRBJ1-3, with D uncertain. Deletions cut 6 bases from V and 4 bases from J, with 13 bases between. In germline, CDR1 is MNHEY, CDR2 SVGAGI. The CDR3 consists of 14 residues. The CDR3 protein is CASRTDRRGNTIYF. CDR3 DNA: TGTGCCAGCAGAACGGACCGGAGGGGAAACACCATATATTTT.

The chain has TRBV11-2 and TRBJ2-7; no firm D call. The CDR3 runs to 14 residues. Trimming took 2 bases from V and 0 from J, leaving 8 bases between them. From germline, CDR1 is SGHAT and CDR2 FQNNGV. The CDR3 sequence is CASSLSTPSYEQYF. CDR3 in DNA: TGTGCCAGCAGCTTATCCACTCCCTCCTACGAGCAGTACTTC. The variable domain in full, completed from reference TRBV11-2 and TRBJ2-7, reads EAGVAQSPRYKIIEKRQSVAFWCNPISGHATLYWYQQILGQGPKLLIQFQNNGVVDDSQLPKDRFSAERLKGVDSTLKIQPAKLEDSAVYLCASSLSTPSYEQYFGPGTRLTVT.

V and J are TRBV27 and TRBJ2-2, with TRBD2 matching 7 bases. This CDR3 contains 14 residues. The J segment lost 4 bases and the V segment lost 8 bases, leaving 7 bases of the junction unmatched. The germline gives CDR1 MNHEY, CDR2 SMNVEV (reference sequence). CDR3 nucleotide sequence: TGTGCCAGCCTACCGGGGGAGGGCACCGGGGAGCTGTTTTTT. It encodes CASLPGEGTGELFF.

V gene TRBV7-8 combines with J gene TRBJ2-2; D might be TRBD1 (6 bases). Between the trimmed V and J ends, which lost 6 bases and 6 bases, there was a span of 14 bases. Germline V CDR1 and CDR2: SGHVS, FQNEAQ. The CDR3 has 14 amino acids. This CDR3 is CASRGAGPAGELFF. The CDR3 region has the DNA TGTGCCAGCAGGGGGGCGGGTCCCGCCGGGGAGCTGTTTTTT.

The chain recombines TRBV16 with TRBJ2-1; no definite D call. Germline-derived CDR1 and CDR2 are KGHSY and FQNENV. The CDR3 sequence is 15 residues long. Trimming removed 0 bases from V and 1 base from J, with 7 bases in between. The CDR3 here is CASSQSPGSYNEQFF. CDR3 nucleotide sequence: TGTGCCAGCAGCCAATCACCGGGTTCCTACAATGAGCAGTTCTTC.

The chain combines TRBV12-3 or TRBV12-4 with TRBJ2-3; D remains unclear. There are 11 residues in the CDR3. Trimming took off 6 bases at V and 6 bases at J, with 7 bases between the two ends. Here the CDR3 reads CASRRSDTQYF. The CDR3, as DNA: TGTGCCAGCAGAAGAAGCGATACGCAGTATTTT.

V is TRBV25-1 and J is TRBJ1-1; a possible D gene is TRBD1 (5 bases). The CDR3 is 13 residues long. V lost 3 bases to trimming and J lost 3 bases, with 8 bases between them. Germline V CDR1 and CDR2: MGHDK, SYGVNS. The CDR3 coding sequence is TGTGCCAGCAGTGAGGGGGGGGACACTGAAGCTTTCTTT. Amino acid sequence: CASSEGGDTEAFF. The whole variable domain, filled in from reference TRBV25-1 and TRBJ1-1, reads EADIYQTPRYLVIGTGKKITLECSQTMGHDKMYWYQQDPGMELHLIHYSYGVNSTEKGDLSSESTVSRIRTEHFPLTLESARPSHTSQYLCASSEGGDTEAFFGQGTRLTVV.

The J gene is TRBJ2-7, the V gene TRBV4-3; D unclear. The CDR3 sequence is 16 residues long. CDR1 is LGHNA and CDR2 is YSLEER in the germline V gene. V lost 3 bases and J 5 bases, leaving 20 bases between the germline ends. CDR3 protein: CASSQSDTSPGNEQYF. The CDR3 DNA is TGCGCCAGCAGCCAGAGTGACACCTCGCCAGGAAACGAGCAGTACTTC.

This clone was seen only a few times. The genes are TRBV10-3 and TRBJ1-6; 11 nucleotides agree with TRBD1. CDR1 ENHRY and CDR2 SYGVKD come from the germline V gene. The CDR3 runs 16 residues. The junction had 13 bases not matched to a gene; V was cut back by 11 bases and J by 7 bases. The CDR3 nucleotides read TGTGCCGTCGGACAGGGGGCCTTTGGACCCAATTCACCCCTCCACTTT. As protein: CAVGQGAFGPNSPLHF.

The gene calls are TRBV18 and TRBJ1-2; D possibly corresponds to TRBD1 (6 bases). The V end was cut by 1 base, the J end by 8 bases, with 11 bases between. CDR1 KGHSH and CDR2 LQKENI come from the germline V gene. The CDR3 length is 13 residues. The CDR3 reads CASSPQQGRGYTF. CDR3 DNA: TGTGCCAGCTCACCACAGCAGGGGCGAGGCTACACCTTC.

The chain has TRBV6-5 and TRBJ2-1, with TRBD1 as a possible D gene (6 bases). Germline V lookup: CDR1 MNHEY, CDR2 SVGAGI. Trimming stripped 4 bases from V and 2 bases from J, with 15 bases between. The CDR3 is 16 residues long. The CDR3 DNA follows: TGTGCCAGCAGTTCCACCCCGGGACAAGCCTACAATGAGCAGTTCTTC. It is translated as CASSSTPGQAYNEQFF.

This rearrangement joins TRBV11-2 to TRBJ2-7; 7 bases align to TRBD1. Germline CDR1 and CDR2: SGHAT and FQNNGV. V was clipped by 4 bases and J by 2 bases; unmatched bases: 2. The CDR3 loop spans 13 amino acids. The CDR3 bases are TGTGCCAGCAGCTATCAGGGGGCCTACGAGCAGTACTTC. It codes for CASSYQGAYEQYF.

The V and J genes are TRBV29-1 and TRBJ1-2, with D possibly being TRBD1 (5 bases). The CDR3 contains 14 residues. The germline gives CDR1 SQVTM, CDR2 ANQGSEA. With 4 bases removed from V and 2 bases from J, the gap between germline ends came to 14 bases. The chain's CDR3 is CSVAPEGWNYGYTF. The CDR3 DNA follows: TGCAGCGTTGCGCCGGAGGGGTGGAACTATGGCTACACCTTC. Full variable domain (missing parts from reference TRBV29-1 and TRBJ1-2): SAVISQKPSRDICQRGTSLTIQCQVDSQVTMMFWYRQQPGQSLTLIATANQGSEATYESGFVIDKFPISRPNLTFSTLTVSNMSPEDSSIYLCSVAPEGWNYGYTFGSGTRLTVV.

In its sample, this clone was seen a few times. This sequence joins TRBV12-3 or TRBV12-4 and TRBJ1-2; D unresolved. Trimming shortened V by 8 bases and J by 0 bases, and 10 bases separated the two germline ends. The CDR3 has 13 residues. The CDR3 region has the DNA TGTGCCAGCGCCTACGGAGCTAACTATGGCTACACCTTC. Its protein is CASAYGANYGYTF.

The chain is built from TRBV15 and TRBJ1-2; 7 bases fit TRBD1. The V gene end was trimmed by 4 bases and the J gene end by 8 bases; junction bases not matched to a gene: 10. The CDR3 extends over 14 amino acids. CDR1 and CDR2 (germline): LNHNV, YYDKDF (reference sequence). Here the CDR3 reads CATSTTGPRGGYTF. CDR3 coding DNA: TGTGCCACCAGCACGACAGGGCCAAGGGGCGGCTACACCTTC.

The chain couples TRBV13 to TRBJ1-3; the D gene is possibly TRBD1 (6 bases). Germline CDR1 PRHDT, CDR2 FYEKMQ (reference sequence). The V and J ends lost 2 bases and 2 bases respectively, with 7 bases between them. This CDR3 region has 14 residues. CDR3 coding DNA: TGTGCCAGCAGCTTAACAGGGACTGGAAACACCATATATTTT. As protein: CASSLTGTGNTIYF.